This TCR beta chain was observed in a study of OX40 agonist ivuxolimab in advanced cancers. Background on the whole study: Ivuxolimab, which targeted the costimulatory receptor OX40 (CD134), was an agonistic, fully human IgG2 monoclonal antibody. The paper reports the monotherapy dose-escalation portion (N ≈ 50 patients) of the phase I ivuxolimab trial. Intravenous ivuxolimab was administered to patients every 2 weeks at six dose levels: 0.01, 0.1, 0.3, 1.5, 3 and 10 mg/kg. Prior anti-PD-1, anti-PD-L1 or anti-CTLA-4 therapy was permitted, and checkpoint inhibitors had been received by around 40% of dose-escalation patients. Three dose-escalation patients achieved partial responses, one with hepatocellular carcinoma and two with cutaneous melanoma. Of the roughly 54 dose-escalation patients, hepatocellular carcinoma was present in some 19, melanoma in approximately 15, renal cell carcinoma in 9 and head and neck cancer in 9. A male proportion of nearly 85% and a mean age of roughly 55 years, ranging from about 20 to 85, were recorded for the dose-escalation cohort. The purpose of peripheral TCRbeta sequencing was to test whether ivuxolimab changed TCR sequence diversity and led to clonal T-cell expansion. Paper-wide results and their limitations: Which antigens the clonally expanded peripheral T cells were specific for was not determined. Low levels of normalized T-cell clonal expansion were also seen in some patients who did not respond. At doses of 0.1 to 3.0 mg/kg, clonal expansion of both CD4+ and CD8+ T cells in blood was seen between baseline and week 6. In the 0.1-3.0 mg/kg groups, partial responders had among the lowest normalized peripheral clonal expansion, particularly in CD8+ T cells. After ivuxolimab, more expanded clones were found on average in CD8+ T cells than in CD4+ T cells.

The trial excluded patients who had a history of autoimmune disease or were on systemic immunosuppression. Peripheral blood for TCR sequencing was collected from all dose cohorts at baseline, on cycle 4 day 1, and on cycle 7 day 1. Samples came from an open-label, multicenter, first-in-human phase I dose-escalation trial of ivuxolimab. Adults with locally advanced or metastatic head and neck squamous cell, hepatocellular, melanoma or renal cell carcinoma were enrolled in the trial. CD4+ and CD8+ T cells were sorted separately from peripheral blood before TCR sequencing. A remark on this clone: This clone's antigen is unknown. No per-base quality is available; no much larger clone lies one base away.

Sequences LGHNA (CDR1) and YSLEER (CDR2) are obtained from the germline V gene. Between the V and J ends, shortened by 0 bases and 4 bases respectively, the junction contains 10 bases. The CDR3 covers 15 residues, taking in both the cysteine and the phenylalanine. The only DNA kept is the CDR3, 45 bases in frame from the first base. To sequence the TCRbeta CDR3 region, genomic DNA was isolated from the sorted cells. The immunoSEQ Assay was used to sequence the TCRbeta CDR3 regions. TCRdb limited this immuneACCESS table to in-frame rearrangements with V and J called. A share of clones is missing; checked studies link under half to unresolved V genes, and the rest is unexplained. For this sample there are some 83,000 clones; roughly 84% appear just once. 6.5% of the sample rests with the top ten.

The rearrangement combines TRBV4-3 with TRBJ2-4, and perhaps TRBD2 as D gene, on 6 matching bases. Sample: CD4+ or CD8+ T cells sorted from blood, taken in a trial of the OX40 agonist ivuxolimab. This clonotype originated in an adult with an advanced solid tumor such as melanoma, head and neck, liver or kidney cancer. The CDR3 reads CASSQERTTKNIQYF. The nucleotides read TGCGCCAGCAGCCAAGAACGGACTACAAAAAACATTCAGTACTTC.